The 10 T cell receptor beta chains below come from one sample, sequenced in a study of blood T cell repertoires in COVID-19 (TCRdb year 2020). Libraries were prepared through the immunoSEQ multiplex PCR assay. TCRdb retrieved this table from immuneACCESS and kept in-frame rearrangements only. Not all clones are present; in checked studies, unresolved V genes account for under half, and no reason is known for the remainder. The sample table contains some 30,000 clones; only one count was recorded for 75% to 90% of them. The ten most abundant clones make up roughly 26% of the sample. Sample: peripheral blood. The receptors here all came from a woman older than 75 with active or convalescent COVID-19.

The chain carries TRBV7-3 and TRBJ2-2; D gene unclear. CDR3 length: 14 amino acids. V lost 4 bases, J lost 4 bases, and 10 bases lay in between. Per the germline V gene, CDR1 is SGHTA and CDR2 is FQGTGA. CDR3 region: CASSSNPGTGELFF. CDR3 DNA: TGTGCCAGCAGCTCCAATCCAGGCACCGGGGAGCTGTTTTTT.

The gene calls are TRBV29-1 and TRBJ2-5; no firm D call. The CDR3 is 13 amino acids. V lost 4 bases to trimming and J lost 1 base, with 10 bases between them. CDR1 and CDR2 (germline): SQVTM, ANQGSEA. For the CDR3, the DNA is TGCAGCGTTGCGGTGGCGGCCCAAGAGACCCAGTACTTC. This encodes CSVAVAAQETQYF.

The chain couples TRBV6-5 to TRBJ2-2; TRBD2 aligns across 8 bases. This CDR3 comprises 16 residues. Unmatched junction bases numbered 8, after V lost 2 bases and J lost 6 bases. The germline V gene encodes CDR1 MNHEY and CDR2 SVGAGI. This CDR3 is CASSYRLAGNSGELFF. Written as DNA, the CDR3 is TGTGCCAGCAGTTACAGGCTAGCGGGTAATTCCGGGGAGCTGTTTTTT.

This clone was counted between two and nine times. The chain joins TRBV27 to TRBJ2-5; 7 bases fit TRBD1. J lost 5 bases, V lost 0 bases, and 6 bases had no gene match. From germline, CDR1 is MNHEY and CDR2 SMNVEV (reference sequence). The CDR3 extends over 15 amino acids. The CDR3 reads CASSLSRQGWETQYF. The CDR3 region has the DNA TGTGCCAGCAGTTTATCGAGACAGGGATGGGAGACCCAGTACTTC.

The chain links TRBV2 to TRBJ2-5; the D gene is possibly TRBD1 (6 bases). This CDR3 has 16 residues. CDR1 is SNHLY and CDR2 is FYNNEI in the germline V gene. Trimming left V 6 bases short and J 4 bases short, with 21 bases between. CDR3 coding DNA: TGTGCCAGCAGGGCCAAACGACAGGCGTTCGGAGAGACCCAGTACTTC. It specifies CASRAKRQAFGETQYF.

CDR3 in amino acids: CASSIYGTVGSSPLHF. In nucleotides, the CDR3 is TGTGCCAGTAGTATCTACGGGACAGTCGGAAGTTCACCCCTCCACTTT. The chain recombines TRBV19 with TRBJ1-6; 7 positions match TRBD1. The V gene's germline CDR1 is LNHDA and CDR2 SQIVND (reference sequence). V dropped 3 bases and J dropped 9; count of bases not matched to a gene: 11. CDR3 length equals 16 residues.

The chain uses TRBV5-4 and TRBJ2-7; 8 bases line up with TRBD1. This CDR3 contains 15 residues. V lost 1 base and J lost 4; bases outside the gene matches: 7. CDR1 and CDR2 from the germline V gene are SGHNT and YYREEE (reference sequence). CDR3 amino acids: CASSLSRDRRYEQYF. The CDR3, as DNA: TGTGCCAGCAGCTTGTCCCGGGACAGGAGATACGAGCAGTACTTC.

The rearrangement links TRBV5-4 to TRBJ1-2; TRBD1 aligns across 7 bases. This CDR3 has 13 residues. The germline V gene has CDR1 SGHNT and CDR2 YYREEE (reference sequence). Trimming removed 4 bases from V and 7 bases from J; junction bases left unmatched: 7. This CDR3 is CASSHDRESGYTF. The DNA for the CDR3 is TGTGCCAGCAGCCACGACAGGGAGTCTGGCTACACCTTC.

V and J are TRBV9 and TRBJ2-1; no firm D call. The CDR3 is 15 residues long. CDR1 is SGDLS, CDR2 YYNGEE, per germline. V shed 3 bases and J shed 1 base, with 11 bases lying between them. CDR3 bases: TGTGCCAGCAGCGCGCTGGGCACTTCCTACAATGAGCAGTTCTTC. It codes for CASSALGTSYNEQFF.

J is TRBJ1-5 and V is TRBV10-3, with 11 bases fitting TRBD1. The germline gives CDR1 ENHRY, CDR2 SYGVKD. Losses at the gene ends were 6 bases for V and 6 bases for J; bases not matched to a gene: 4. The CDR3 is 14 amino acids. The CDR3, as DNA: TGTGCCATCAGCCCGGGACAGGGGGTTCAGCCCCAGCATTTT. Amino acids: CAISPGQGVQPQHF.